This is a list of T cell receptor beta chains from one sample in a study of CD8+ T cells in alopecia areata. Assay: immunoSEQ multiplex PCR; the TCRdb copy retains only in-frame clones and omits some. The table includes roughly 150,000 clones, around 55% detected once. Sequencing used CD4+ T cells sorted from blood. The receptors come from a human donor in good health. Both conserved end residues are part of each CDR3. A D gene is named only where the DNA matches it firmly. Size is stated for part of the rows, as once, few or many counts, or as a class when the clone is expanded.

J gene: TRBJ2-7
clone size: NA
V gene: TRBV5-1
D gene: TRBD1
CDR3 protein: CASSTGGVLEQYF
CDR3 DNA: TGCGCCAGCAGCACAGGGGGCGTACTCGAGCAGTACTTC

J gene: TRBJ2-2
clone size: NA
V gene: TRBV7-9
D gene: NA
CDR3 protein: CASSLVASPNTGELFF
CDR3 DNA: TGTGCCAGCAGCTTAGTGGCCAGCCCGAACACCGGGGAGCTGTTTTTT

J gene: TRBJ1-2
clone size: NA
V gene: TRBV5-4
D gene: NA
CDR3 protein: CASSLARVVRSGYTF
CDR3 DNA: TGTGCCAGCAGCTTGGCCAGGGTTGTTAGGAGTGGCTACACCTTC

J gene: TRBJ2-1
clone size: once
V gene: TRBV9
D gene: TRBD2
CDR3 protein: CASSVEGGRANEQFF
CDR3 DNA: TGTGCCAGCAGCGTAGAGGGCGGGAGGGCCAATGAGCAGTTCTTC

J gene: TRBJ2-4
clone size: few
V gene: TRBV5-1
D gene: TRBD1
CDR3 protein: CASSHGTGGASGPAKNIQYF
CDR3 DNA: TGCGCCAGCAGCCATGGGACAGGGGGCGCCTCTGGGCCCGCCAAAAACATTCAGTACTTC

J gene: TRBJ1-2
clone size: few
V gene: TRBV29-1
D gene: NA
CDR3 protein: CSVARANYGYTF
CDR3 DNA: TGCAGCGTCGCCCGGGCAAACTATGGCTACACCTTC

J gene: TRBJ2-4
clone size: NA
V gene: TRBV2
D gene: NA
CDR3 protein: CASSYSSTLDF
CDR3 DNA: TGTGCCAGCAGCTATAGTTCCACTCTAGACTTC

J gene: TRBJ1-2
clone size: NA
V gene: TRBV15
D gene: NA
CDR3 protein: CATSGGLQVNYGYTF
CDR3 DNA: TGTGCCACCAGCGGGGGGCTCCAGGTTAACTATGGCTACACCTTC

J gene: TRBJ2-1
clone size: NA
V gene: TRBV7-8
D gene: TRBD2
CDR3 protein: CASSPRLAGGYNEQFF
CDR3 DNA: TGTGCCAGCAGCCCGCGACTAGCGGGAGGATACAATGAGCAGTTCTTC

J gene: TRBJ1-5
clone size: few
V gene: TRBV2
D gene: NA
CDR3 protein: CASSRGLNNQPQHF
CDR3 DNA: TGTGCCAGCAGCAGAGGACTGAACAATCAGCCCCAGCATTTT

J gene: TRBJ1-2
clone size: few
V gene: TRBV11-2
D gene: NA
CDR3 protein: CASSSQPTGSSRGYTF
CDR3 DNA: TGTGCCAGCAGCTCCCAGCCGACAGGCTCCAGTCGCGGCTACACCTTC

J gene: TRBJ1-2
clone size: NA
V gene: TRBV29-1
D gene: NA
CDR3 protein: CSVGQVQSNYGYTF
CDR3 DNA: TGCAGCGTTGGACAGGTCCAATCTAACTATGGCTACACCTTC

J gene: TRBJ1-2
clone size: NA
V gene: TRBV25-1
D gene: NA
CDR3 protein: CASSDTGLYGYTF
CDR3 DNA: TGTGCCAGCAGTGATACAGGGCTCTATGGCTACACCTTC

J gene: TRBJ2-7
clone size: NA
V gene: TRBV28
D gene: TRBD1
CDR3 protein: CASGQGPYEQYF
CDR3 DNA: TGTGCCAGCGGACAGGGACCCTACGAGCAGTACTTC